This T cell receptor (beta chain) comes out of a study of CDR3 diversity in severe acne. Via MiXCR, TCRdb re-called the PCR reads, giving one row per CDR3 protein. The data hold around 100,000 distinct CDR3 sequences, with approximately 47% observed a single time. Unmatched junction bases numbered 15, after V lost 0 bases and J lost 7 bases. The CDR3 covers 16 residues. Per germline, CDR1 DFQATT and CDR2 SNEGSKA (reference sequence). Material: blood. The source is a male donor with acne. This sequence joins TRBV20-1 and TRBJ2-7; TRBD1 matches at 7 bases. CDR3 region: CSARDGDSLVLREQYF. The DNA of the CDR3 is TGCAGTGCTAGAGATGGGGACAGCCTAGTCTTGAGGGAGCAGTACTTC.